There are a few counts of the clone carrying this TCR beta chain. The antigen is not known. Libraries were prepared by immunoSEQ multiplex PCR; TCRdb keeps only in-frame clonotypes and omits some of them. The repertoire consists of 90,000 to 100,000 clones, with about 90% occurring once and the leading ten covering roughly 15%. The entry originates in a study of T cell responses to AZD1222 COVID-19 vaccine. Overall study results and limits: Baseline serology detected seropositivity in only a handful of AZD1222 recipients. White British people made up most donors, females outnumbered males, and clonal diversity was possibly underestimated.

From germline, CDR1 is SGHNT and CDR2 YYREEE (reference sequence). Trimming removed 0 bases from V and 7 bases from J; junction bases left unmatched: 6. CDR3 size: 14 residues. This specimen consisted of peripheral blood, obtained 28 days after the second AZD1222 dose. The chain carries TRBV5-4 and TRBJ2-7, with 8 bases lining up with TRBD2. The sequence came from an adult who received the AZD1222 COVID-19 vaccine. The CDR3: CASSLDPGGGEQYF. The CDR3 DNA follows: TGTGCCAGCAGCTTGGATCCGGGAGGGGGTGAGCAGTACTTC.